Listed here is a single TCR beta chain. Its antigen is unknown. This same CDR3 is encoded by further DNA sequences in the sample. The repertoire was sequenced with immunoSEQ multiplex PCR; TCRdb's copy has only in-frame clones and lacks some. The table records about 2.1 million clones, 90% to 95% of them present only once. This sample was included in a study of shared clonotypes between healthy human individuals. Germline CDR1 reads MNHNY; CDR2 reads SVGAGI (reference sequence). Trimming took off 3 bases at V and 3 bases at J, with 9 bases between the two ends. The CDR3 is 13 amino acids. Broader study findings: The four-donor shared clonotypes exceeded non-shared clonotypes in generation probability, with non-shared ones scoring lower.

Naivety among CD8 cells was defined by CD45RO negativity and positive CCR7 selection, thereby excluding terminally differentiated effector memory CD45RA+ cells. This TCR was recovered from a man younger than 35 in good health. Some clones in this sample may be carry-over from other donors' samples. This chain uses TRBV6-6 with TRBJ2-7; D is perhaps TRBD2 (5 bases). The sample taken for sequencing was naive CD8+ T cells from PBMCs. CDR3: CASSYSGFYEQYF. The CDR3 DNA follows: TGTGCCAGCAGTTATTCGGGGTTCTACGAGCAGTACTTC.